This T cell receptor (beta chain) originates from a study of blood T cells in healthy people across ages. A J-beta primer mix and a sample-barcoded 5' primer were used in a second PCR of about 7 to 12 cycles. TCRdb recomputed calls from the 5' RACE reads with MiXCR, one row per CDR3 protein. The data show about 1.8 million distinct CDR3 sequences, around half seen once. The CDR3 length is 12 residues. CDR1 and CDR2 (germline): SQVTM, ANQGSEA. Trimming took off 7 bases at V and 2 bases at J, with 9 bases between the two ends. This clonotype originated in a woman aged 35 to 49 in good health. The material sequenced was blood. The genes are TRBV29-1 and TRBJ2-1; maybe TRBD1 (6 bases). CDR3 nucleotide sequence: TGCAGCGCCTGGACAGCCTACAATGAGCAGTTCTTC. It is translated as CSAWTAYNEQFF.